The clone carrying this TCR beta chain was detected only a few times. After removal of 4 bases from V and 5 bases from J, the junction contained 7 bases not matched to a gene. The CDR3 contains 15 residues. Germline V gene sequence: CDR1 MNHEY, CDR2 SVGAGI. The PCR ran on 60 Vbeta and 13 Jbeta primers. Profiled with immunoSEQ multiplex PCR; TCRdb holds only in-frame clones, not every one. The repertoire includes about 150,000 clones, approximately 81% of them detected once, and about 1.3% sits in the top ten. The data belong to a study of cytomegalovirus exposure and HLA in healthy donors. This TCR was recovered from a man aged 18 to 29 in good health and CMV-seronegative. What was sequenced was PBMCs. The rearrangement joins TRBV6-5 to TRBJ1-5; TRBD1 agrees at 8 bases. The chain's CDR3 is CASSSSGQGDQPQHF. The CDR3 region has the DNA TGTGCCAGCAGTTCGTCCGGACAGGGCGATCAGCCCCAGCATTTT.